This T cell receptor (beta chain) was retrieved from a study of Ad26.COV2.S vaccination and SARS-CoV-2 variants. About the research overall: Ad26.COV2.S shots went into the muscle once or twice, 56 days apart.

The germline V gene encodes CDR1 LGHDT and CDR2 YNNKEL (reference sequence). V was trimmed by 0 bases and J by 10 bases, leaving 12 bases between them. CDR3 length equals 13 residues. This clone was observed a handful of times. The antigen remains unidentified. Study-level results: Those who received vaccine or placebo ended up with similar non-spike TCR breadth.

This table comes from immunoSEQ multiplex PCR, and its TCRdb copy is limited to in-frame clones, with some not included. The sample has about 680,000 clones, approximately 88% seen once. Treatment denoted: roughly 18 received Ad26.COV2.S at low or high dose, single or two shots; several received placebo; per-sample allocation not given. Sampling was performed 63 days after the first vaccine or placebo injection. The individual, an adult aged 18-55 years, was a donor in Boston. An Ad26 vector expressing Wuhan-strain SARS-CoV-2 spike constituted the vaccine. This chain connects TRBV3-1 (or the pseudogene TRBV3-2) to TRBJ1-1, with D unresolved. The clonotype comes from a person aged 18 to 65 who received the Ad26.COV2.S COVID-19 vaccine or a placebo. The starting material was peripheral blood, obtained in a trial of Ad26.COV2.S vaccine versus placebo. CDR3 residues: CASSQESESGAFF. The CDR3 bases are TGTGCCAGCAGCCAAGAGTCCGAATCGGGAGCTTTCTTT.